The present T cell receptor beta chain was sequenced within a study of neoadjuvant anti-PD-1 for oral cavity cancer. General study results and limits: Only a few patients per response group were TCR-analyzed; validation needed.

This table comes from immunoSEQ multiplex PCR, and its TCRdb copy is limited to in-frame clones, with some not included. The sample holds approximately 17,000 clones, about 68% seen once. These oral cavity squamous cell carcinomas were HPV-negative and locally advanced. The CDR3 contains 15 residues. Trimming took off 2 bases at V and 6 bases at J, with 14 bases between the two ends. Germline V gene sequence: CDR1 MNHEY, CDR2 SMNVEV (reference sequence). This clone was seen a handful of times. The antigen is unknown. This material consisted of PBMCs, taken before nivolumab (anti-PD-1) treatment. The TCR originated in a person between 40 and 79 years old with oral cavity squamous cell carcinoma. J is TRBJ2-1 and V is TRBV27; perhaps D is TRBD1 or TRBD2 (6 bases each). This CDR3 reads CASSLIRGERNEQFF. CDR3 DNA: TGTGCCAGCAGTTTAATAAGGGGGGAACGCAATGAGCAGTTCTTC.